This TCR beta chain stems from a study of blood T cell repertoires in COVID-19. Study context: Acute and convalescent COVID-19 specimens originated in the United States, Italy and Spain.

Sequenced by immunoSEQ multiplex PCR; TCRdb stores in-frame clones only, minus some. The top ten hold around 13% of the sample, which has approximately 140,000 clones, about 76% seen once. Trimming cost V 10 bases and J 4 bases; bases outside gene matches: 4. The CDR3 contains 13 residues. From germline, CDR1 is KGHDR and CDR2 SFDVKD. This chain links TRBV24-1 with TRBJ2-2; TRBD1 aligns across 8 bases. The receptor comes from an elderly man with acute or convalescent COVID-19. Sequencing was performed on peripheral blood. The DNA of the CDR3 is TGTGCCACTACAGGGGGAAGCACCGGGGAGCTGTTTTTT. Translated: CATTGGSTGELFF.